Sequencing of this T cell receptor beta chain was carried out in a study of cytomegalovirus exposure and HLA in healthy donors. The primer mix had 60 Vbeta and 13 Jbeta primers. Assay used: immunoSEQ multiplex PCR; TCRdb lists only in-frame clones, some missing. The sample lists tens of thousands of clones, 79% seen once, with approximately 15% in the top ten. Trimming removed 4 bases from V and 7 bases from J; junction bases left unmatched: 18. Germline CDR1 SGDLS, CDR2 YYNGEE. The CDR3 is 17 residues long. The chain joins TRBV9 to TRBJ1-2; 8 nucleotides line up with TRBD1. This receptor was obtained from a woman aged 40 to 50 in good health and CMV-seropositive. The sequenced sample was PBMCs. The CDR3, as DNA: TGTGCCAGCAGCCCAGATCCCCGGGCCAGGGGGCGCGGTGGCTACACCTTC. This codes for CASSPDPRARGRGGYTF.